This entry features one T cell receptor (beta chain) sequence. Its target is unknown. The germline CDR1 and CDR2 sequences are MNHEY and SVGEGT. The CDR3 runs 15 residues. UMI labels and 5' RACE were used to prepare the TRB cDNA libraries. Reprocessing the 5' RACE reads, TCRdb reports a single entry for every CDR3 protein and omits DNA. This table lists some 50,000 distinct CDR3 sequences. This sample stems from a study of CXCR3-negative and CXCR3-positive naive CD8 T cells. Study-level findings and limits: CXCR3-positive naive cells had TRB CDR3s that were more hydrophobic than CXCR3-negative naive cells had. Similar TRBV-TRBJ usage was seen in naive cells (both CXCR3-negative and CXCR3-positive), but memory cells differed.

This sequence was found in a human donor in good health. Some clones in this sample may be carry-over from other donors' samples. What was sequenced was naive CXCR3+ CD8+ T cells from blood. Stated subset: CD45RO-CCR7+CD27+CD95- naive CD8+ T cells expressing CXCR3 (TNR3+). The V gene is TRBV6-2 or TRBV6-3, the J gene TRBJ1-2. The CDR3 region is CASSYSMGLKYGYTF.